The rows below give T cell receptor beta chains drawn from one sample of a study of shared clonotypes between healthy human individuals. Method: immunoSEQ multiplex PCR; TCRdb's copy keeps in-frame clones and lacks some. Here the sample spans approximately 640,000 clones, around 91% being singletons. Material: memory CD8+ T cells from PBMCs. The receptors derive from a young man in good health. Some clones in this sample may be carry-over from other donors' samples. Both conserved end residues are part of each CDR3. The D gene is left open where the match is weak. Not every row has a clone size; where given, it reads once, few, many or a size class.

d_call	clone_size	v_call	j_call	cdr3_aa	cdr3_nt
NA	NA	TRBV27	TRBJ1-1	CASSLRWGDTEAFF	TGTGCCAGCAGTTTACGTTGGGGGGACACTGAAGCTTTCTTT
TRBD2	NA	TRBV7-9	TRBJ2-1	CASSPRAGGSFNEQFF	TGTGCCAGCAGCCCGAGGGCGGGAGGATCCTTCAATGAGCAGTTCTTC
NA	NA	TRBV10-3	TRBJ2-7	CAISEPPDSQQYF	TGTGCCATCAGTGAACCCCCGGACAGTCAGCAGTACTTC
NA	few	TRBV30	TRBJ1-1	CAWSQTMNTEAFF	TGTGCCTGGAGCCAGACCATGAACACTGAAGCTTTCTTT
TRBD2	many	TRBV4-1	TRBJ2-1	CASSQGTSERRYNEQFF	TGCGCCAGCAGCCAGGGGACTAGCGAAAGACGCTACAATGAGCAGTTCTTC
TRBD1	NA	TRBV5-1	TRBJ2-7	CASSPLRTGIAYEQYF	TGCGCCAGCAGCCCTTTAAGGACAGGGATTGCCTACGAGCAGTACTTC
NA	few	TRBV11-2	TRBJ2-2	CASSLSGELFF	TGTGCCAGCAGCTTAAGCGGGGAGCTGTTTTTT
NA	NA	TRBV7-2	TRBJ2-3	CASSPAGDTQYF	TGTGCCAGCAGCCCTGCAGGGGATACGCAGTATTTT
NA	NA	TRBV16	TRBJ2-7	CASSQYPDSYEQYF	TGTGCCAGCAGCCAATATCCGGATTCCTACGAGCAGTACTTC
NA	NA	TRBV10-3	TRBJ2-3	CAISETKGVGTDTQYF	TGTGCCATCAGTGAAACTAAGGGAGTGGGCACAGATACGCAGTATTTT
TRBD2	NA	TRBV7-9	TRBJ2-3	CASSISTSGLDTQYF	TGTGCCAGCAGCATTTCGACTAGCGGGTTGGATACGCAGTATTTT
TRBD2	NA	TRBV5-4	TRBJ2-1	CASSPRFSSGGKNEQFF	TGTGCCAGCAGCCCCCGTTTTTCGAGCGGGGGAAAAAATGAGCAGTTCTTC
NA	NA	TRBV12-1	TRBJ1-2	CASSIRTGINYGYTF	TGTGCCAGCAGTATTCGGACAGGGATTAACTATGGCTACACCTTC
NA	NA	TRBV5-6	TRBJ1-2	CASSLAGADYGYTF	TGTGCCAGCAGCTTGGCCGGGGCAGACTATGGCTACACCTTC
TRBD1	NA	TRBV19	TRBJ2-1	CASSIQGVGYNEQFF	TGTGCCAGTAGTATCCAGGGGGTAGGCTACAATGAGCAGTTCTTC
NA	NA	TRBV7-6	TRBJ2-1	CAIVDGGSNEQFF	TGTGCCATCGTGGACGGGGGATCCAATGAGCAGTTCTTC
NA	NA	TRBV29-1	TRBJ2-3	CSVIRDTQYF	TGCAGCGTTATCAGAGATACGCAGTATTTT
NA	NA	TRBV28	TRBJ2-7	CASSSTFEQYF	TGTGCCAGCAGTTCTACGTTTGAGCAGTACTTC
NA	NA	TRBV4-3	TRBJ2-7	CASSQGLGPYEQYF	TGCGCCAGCAGCCAAGGGCTGGGACCCTACGAGCAGTACTTC
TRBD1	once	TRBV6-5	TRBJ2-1	CASSLGQGNEQFF	TGTGCCAGCAGTTTGGGACAGGGGAATGAGCAGTTCTTC
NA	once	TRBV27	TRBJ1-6	CASKTGIRSPLHF	TGTGCCAGCAAAACAGGGATACGATCACCCCTCCACTTT
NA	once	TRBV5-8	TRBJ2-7	CASRPPGYEQYF	TGTGCCAGCAGACCGCCCGGCTACGAGCAGTACTTC
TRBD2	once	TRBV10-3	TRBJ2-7	CAISDGRESNRIAGDSYEQYF	TGTGCCATCAGTGATGGCCGGGAAAGTAACCGTATAGCGGGAGATTCTTACGAGCAGTACTTC
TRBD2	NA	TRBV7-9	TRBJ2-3	CASSYPISGRSPDTQYF	TGTGCCAGCAGCTACCCGATCAGCGGGAGATCTCCAGATACGCAGTATTTT
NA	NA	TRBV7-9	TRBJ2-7	CASSSQGHYEQYF	TGTGCCAGCAGCTCGCAGGGTCATTACGAGCAGTACTTC
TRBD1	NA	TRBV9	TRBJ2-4	CASSVAVARGLDIQYF	TGTGCCAGCAGCGTAGCGGTCGCCAGGGGGCTTGACATTCAGTACTTC
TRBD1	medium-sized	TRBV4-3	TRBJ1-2	CASSQDWRTGTYGYTF	TGCGCCAGCAGCCAAGATTGGAGGACAGGGACCTATGGCTACACCTTC
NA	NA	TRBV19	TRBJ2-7	CASSSPGGGAYEQYF	TGTGCCAGTAGCTCTCCCGGTGGGGGAGCCTACGAGCAGTACTTC
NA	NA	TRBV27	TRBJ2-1	CASSLSIGLEQFF	TGTGCCAGCAGTTTATCGATCGGGCTGGAGCAGTTCTTC